This T cell receptor beta chain appears in the sequencing data of a study of cytomegalovirus exposure and HLA in healthy donors. Across the study: Among the approximately 370 donors who were genotyped, roughly 86% fell in the genetic ancestry cluster that is associated with self-reported Caucasian donors.

In the PCR, 60 Vbeta and 13 Jbeta primers were used. Using immunoSEQ multiplex PCR, the repertoire was profiled, and TCRdb retains in-frame clones only, with some absent. The table includes 99,000 or so clones, nearly 85% detected once. Study results and caveats: Associated with HLA alleles at 0.05 false discovery rate in a later analysis were approximately 17,000 TCR beta sequences.

Healthy bone marrow donors made up the cohort. CDR1 and CDR2 (germline): SNHLY, FYNNEI. The germline V and J ends were trimmed by 2 bases and 4 bases, with 9 bases remaining between them. The CDR3 runs to 14 residues. With respect to this clone: Its specificity is unknown.

The gene calls are TRBV2 and TRBJ2-1; D is perhaps TRBD1 (6 bases). Input material: PBMCs. This receptor was identified in a man in his late teens or twenties in good health and CMV-seronegative. The chain's CDR3 is CASSERTAYNEQFF. The DNA for the CDR3 is TGTGCCAGCAGTGAACGGACAGCTTACAATGAGCAGTTCTTC.